One and the same sample provided the 28 T cell receptor beta chains below, sequenced in a study of blood T cell repertoires in COVID-19 (TCRdb year 2020). Library prep was done by the immunoSEQ multiplex PCR assay. TCRdb limited this immuneACCESS table to in-frame rearrangements with V and J called. A share of clones is missing; checked studies link under half to unresolved V genes, and the rest is unexplained. Across this sample there are approximately 310,000 clones, with roughly 91% seen only once. The top ten hold 1% of the sample. Sequenced: peripheral blood. The receptors shown here come from a man aged 50-60 years with active or convalescent COVID-19.

The chain uses TRBV5-1 and TRBJ2-1; D possibly corresponds to TRBD2 (6 bases). This CDR3 has 13 residues. Germline V gene data show CDR1 as SGHRS and CDR2 as YFSETQ. Deletions cut 2 bases from V and 8 bases from J, with 11 bases between. The CDR3 nucleotides are TGCGCCAGCAGCTTCATTGCGGGGCATGAGCAGTTCTTC. Its translation: CASSFIAGHEQFF.

About this clone: Other DNA sequences in the sample encode the same CDR3. The rearrangement joins TRBV7-8 to TRBJ1-5; maybe TRBD1 (5 bases). The CDR3 is 14 amino acids. From germline, CDR1 is SGHVS and CDR2 FQNEAQ. Trimming removed 3 bases from V and 4 bases from J, with 10 bases in between. The CDR3 nucleotides read TGTGCCAGCAGCTTGGGGCAGGGTAATCAGCCCCAGCATTTT. Residues: CASSLGQGNQPQHF.

This chain uses TRBV28 with TRBJ2-3, with D hard to call. Trimming took 6 bases from V and 2 from J, leaving 15 bases between them. Germline lookup yields CDR1 MDHEN and CDR2 SYDVKM. This CDR3 spans 15 amino acids. The CDR3: CASSRRRTLTDTQYF. The DNA of the CDR3 is TGTGCCAGCAGCCGGAGACGAACTCTCACAGATACGCAGTATTTT.

The chain employs TRBV10-2 and TRBJ2-3, with 8 nucleotides matching TRBD2. The J segment lost 2 bases and the V segment lost 6 bases, leaving 4 bases of the junction unmatched. The CDR3 length is 14 residues. Germline CDR1 reads WSHSY; CDR2 reads SAAADI. CDR3 region: CASRPGGDTDTQYF. The CDR3 coding sequence is TGCGCCAGCAGACCCGGGGGGGACACAGATACGCAGTATTTT.

The chain combines TRBV10-2 with TRBJ1-1, with 10 bases that match TRBD1. V shed 7 bases, J shed 3 bases, and the junction held 5 bases outside the gene matches. CDR1 WSHSY and CDR2 SAAADI come from the germline V gene. The CDR3 extends over 14 amino acids. The CDR3 coding sequence is TGCGCCAGCAAAGACAGGGGGCGATACACTGAAGCTTTCTTT. Amino acid sequence: CASKDRGRYTEAFF.

The gene calls are TRBV9 and TRBJ2-1; 7 bases match TRBD1. This CDR3 spans 14 amino acids. Germline lookup yields CDR1 SGDLS and CDR2 YYNGEE. The V and J ends lost 0 bases and 7 bases, in that order; junction bases with no gene match: 4. CDR3 residues: CASSVDNRGNEQFF. The CDR3 bases are TGTGCCAGCAGCGTAGATAACAGGGGAAATGAGCAGTTCTTC.

The V gene is TRBV6-6, the J gene TRBJ2-1; 11 positions agree with TRBD1. Germline V lookup: CDR1 MNHNY, CDR2 SVGAGI (reference sequence). This CDR3 is 16 amino acids long. With V trimmed by 4 bases and J by 10 bases, 12 bases remained unmatched. Here the CDR3 DNA reads TGTGCCAGCAGTTCATCCGGGACAGGGGGTAGTCTGGAGCAGTTCTTC. It yields the protein CASSSSGTGGSLEQFF.

The chain has TRBV5-1 and TRBJ1-2, with a tentative D call TRBD1 (6 bases). This CDR3 contains 16 residues. Germline V CDR1 and CDR2: SGHRS, YFSETQ. Trimming took 0 bases from V and 4 from J, leaving 16 bases between them. DNA of the CDR3: TGCGCCAGCAGCTTGGCCCCAGGGGTTGGAGGCTATGGCTACACCTTC. The encoded protein is CASSLAPGVGGYGYTF.

This chain links TRBV7-2 with TRBJ2-1, with D possibly TRBD2 on 6 matching bases. V lost 2 bases to trimming and J lost 12 bases, with 11 bases between them. The CDR3 totals 12 residues. The germline gives CDR1 SGHTA, CDR2 FQGNSA. Here the CDR3 reads CASSLSAGSQFF. CDR3 nucleotide sequence: TGTGCCAGCAGCTTATCGGCGGGGTCGCAGTTCTTC.

The chain links TRBV6-5 to TRBJ1-1, with 9 bases lining up with TRBD1. The germline CDR1 and CDR2 sequences are MNHEY and SVGAGI. CDR3 length equals 15 residues. V was pared by 6 bases and J by 1 base, with 6 bases of the junction left unmatched. CDR3 protein: CASSYPGQGNTEAFF. CDR3 sequence (DNA): TGTGCCAGCAGCTATCCGGGACAGGGGAACACTGAAGCTTTCTTT.

This chain connects TRBV27 to TRBJ1-5; unclear D gene. The CDR3 has 12 residues. V was trimmed by 5 bases and J by 9 bases, leaving 11 bases between them. Germline assignment: CDR1 MNHEY and CDR2 SMNVEV (reference sequence). The CDR3 DNA is TGTGCCAGCAGTCCCCTTCGGGGGCCCCAGCATTTT. Protein product: CASSPLRGPQHF.

The rearrangement links TRBV27 to TRBJ1-5; no firm D call. Germline V gene data show CDR1 as MNHEY and CDR2 as SMNVEV (reference sequence). This CDR3 spans 14 amino acids. Trimming took 6 bases from V and 0 from J, leaving 9 bases between them. The CDR3 here is CASSFHSSNQPQHF. The CDR3 nucleotides are TGTGCCAGCAGCTTTCACAGTAGCAATCAGCCCCAGCATTTT.

V is TRBV4-3 and J is TRBJ1-4; 8 nucleotides line up with TRBD1. The trim removed 0 bases at V and 8 bases at J, leaving 11 bases unmatched. The CDR3 has 17 amino acids. Germline V gene data show CDR1 as LGHNA and CDR2 as YSLEER. CDR3 sequence: CASSQDGGQGAREKLFF. In DNA form, the CDR3 reads TGCGCCAGCAGCCAAGATGGGGGGCAGGGGGCGCGGGAAAAACTGTTTTTT.

The chain employs TRBV28 and TRBJ2-2, with 11 nucleotides matching TRBD2. Germline V gene lookup returns CDR1 MDHEN and CDR2 SYDVKM. The CDR3 has 15 amino acids. V was clipped by 5 bases and J by 5 bases; unmatched bases: 4. DNA for the CDR3: TGTGCCAGCAGTCTGGGACTAGCGGCGACCGGGGAGCTGTTTTTT. Translation gives CASSLGLAATGELFF.

This clone appeared a single time. This chain links TRBV29-1 with TRBJ1-3; D is possibly TRBD1 (5 bases). The CDR3 is made up of 15 amino acids. With 0 bases removed from V and 2 bases from J, the gap between germline ends came to 11 bases. Germline assignment: CDR1 SQVTM and CDR2 ANQGSEA. The CDR3 DNA reads TGCAGCGTTGAAGATAGGGGACTGCCTGGAAACACCATATATTTT. It codes for CSVEDRGLPGNTIYF.

With regard to this clone: Other DNA sequences within the sample encode an identical CDR3. The V gene is TRBV7-2, the J gene TRBJ2-7; the D is unclear. V lost 5 bases, J lost 0 bases, and 5 bases lay in between. The V gene's germline CDR1 is SGHTA and CDR2 FQGNSA. CDR3 length: 12 amino acids. The CDR3 nucleotides are TGTGCCAGCAGCCTATCCTCCTACGAGCAGTACTTC. As protein: CASSLSSYEQYF.

This chain connects TRBV7-2 to TRBJ1-1; D may be TRBD1 (5 bases). The CDR3 sequence is 14 residues long. Germline V gives CDR1 SGHTA, CDR2 FQGNSA. Trimming cost V 4 bases and J 1 base, with 10 bases left between them. CDR3 nucleotides: TGTGCCAGCAGCTCACAAACAGGGAACACTGAAGCTTTCTTT. As protein: CASSSQTGNTEAFF. Full variable domain (outside the CDR3, taken from reference TRBV7-2 and TRBJ1-1): GAGVSQSPSNKVTEKGKDVELRCDPISGHTALYWYRQSLGQGLEFLIYFQGNSAPDKSGLPSDRFSAERTGGSVSTLTIQRTQQEDSAVYLCASSSQTGNTEAFFGQGTRLTVV.

This rearrangement joins TRBV7-6 to TRBJ1-1; D gene uncertain. This CDR3 spans 13 amino acids. Trimming left V 6 bases short and J 1 base short, with 9 bases between. CDR1 SGHVS and CDR2 FNYEAQ come from the germline V gene. The CDR3 reads CASRSAGNTEAFF. CDR3 nucleotides: TGTGCCAGCAGGTCGGCGGGGAACACTGAAGCTTTCTTT.

The chain recombines TRBV6-2 or TRBV6-3 with TRBJ2-7; TRBD2 aligns across 7 bases. CDR3 length: 20 amino acids. CDR1 is MNHEY, CDR2 SVGEGT, per germline. Trimming removed 0 bases from V and 0 bases from J; junction bases left unmatched: 17. The DNA for the CDR3 is TGTGCCAGCAGTTACTCGATAAGTCGCCTAGCGGCGCGACACTCCTACGAGCAGTACTTC. It specifies CASSYSISRLAARHSYEQYF.

The chain has TRBV2 and TRBJ2-6; D uncertain. Germline CDR1 reads SNHLY; CDR2 reads FYNNEI. The CDR3 consists of 13 residues. V gave up 3 bases and J gave up 3 bases, with 3 bases separating them. Written as DNA, the CDR3 is TGTGCCAGCAGTGAGAGTGGGGCCAACGTCCTGACTTTC. This translates into CASSESGANVLTF.

The chain combines TRBV6-2 or TRBV6-3 with TRBJ2-1; possibly TRBD2 for D (5 bases). Trimming shortened V by 6 bases and J by 2 bases, and 14 bases separated the two germline ends. The CDR3 runs 15 residues. The germline V gene encodes CDR1 MNHEY and CDR2 SVGEGT. CDR3 residues: CASSSPGVTYNEQFF. In DNA form, the CDR3 reads TGTGCCAGCAGCTCCCCCGGGGTAACCTACAATGAGCAGTTCTTC.

The chain employs TRBV11-2 and TRBJ2-3, with no clear D. V was clipped by 3 bases and J by 0 bases, with 7 bases between them. Germline V gene sequence: CDR1 SGHAT, CDR2 FQNNGV. The CDR3 is 14 residues long. The CDR3 DNA reads as TGTGCCAGCAGCTTTCTCGGGAGCACAGATACGCAGTATTTT. Protein: CASSFLGSTDTQYF.

The DNA of the CDR3 is TGTGCCACCAGTGAGGGGCGAGATACGCAGTATTTT. Its translation: CATSEGRDTQYF. The rearrangement joins TRBV24-1 to TRBJ2-3; TRBD1 is a possible D gene (5 bases). This CDR3 has 12 amino acids. The V gene's germline CDR1 is KGHDR and CDR2 SFDVKD. V was cut by 4 bases and J by 5 bases, with 6 bases left in between.

This chain joins TRBV2 and TRBJ2-7; 8 nucleotides match TRBD1. The CDR3 spans 14 residues. The germline CDR1 and CDR2 sequences are SNHLY and FYNNEI. The V and J ends lost 4 bases and 0 bases, in that order; junction bases with no gene match: 2. CDR3 protein: CASSVDRGSYEQYF. Written as DNA, the CDR3 is TGTGCCAGCAGTGTTGACAGGGGCTCCTACGAGCAGTACTTC. Looking up the rest from reference TRBV2 and TRBJ2-7 gives the full variable domain: EPEVTQTPSHQVTQMGQEVILRCVPISNHLYFYWYRQILGQKVEFLVSFYNNEISEKSEIFDDQFSVERPDGSNFTLKIRSTKLEDSAMYFCASSVDRGSYEQYFGPGTRLTVT.

The CDR3 sequence: CASSRDSTEAFF. In DNA, the CDR3 is TGTGCCAGCAGCAGGGACAGCACTGAAGCTTTCTTT. This sequence joins TRBV7-9 and TRBJ1-1, with TRBD1 matching over 7 bases. V shed 5 bases and J 4 bases; nucleotides not matched to a gene: 1. The CDR3 consists of 12 residues. Germline-derived CDR1 and CDR2 are SEHNR and FQNEAQ (reference sequence).

The CDR3 spells CASSLGVRGRAEAFF. The CDR3 region has the DNA TGTGCCAGCAGCTTAGGTGTCCGGGGAAGGGCTGAAGCTTTCTTT. The chain employs TRBV11-2 and TRBJ1-1, with D uncertain. Germline V gene data show CDR1 as SGHAT and CDR2 as FQNNGV. The CDR3 spans 15 residues. V lost 1 base and J 6 bases, leaving 15 bases between the germline ends.

The sample holds one count of this clone. V usage is TRBV2 and J usage is TRBJ1-1, with 7 bases aligning to TRBD1. Trimming at V came to 3 bases and at J to 8 bases, leaving 6 bases not matched to a gene. Germline V gene data show CDR1 as SNHLY and CDR2 as FYNNEI. The CDR3 is 13 residues long. The CDR3 reads CASSDRRDSEAFF. Here the CDR3 DNA reads TGTGCCAGCAGTGACAGGAGGGACAGCGAAGCTTTCTTT. Supplemented by reference TRBV2 and TRBJ1-1, the full variable domain reads EPEVTQTPSHQVTQMGQEVILRCVPISNHLYFYWYRQILGQKVEFLVSFYNNEISEKSEIFDDQFSVERPDGSNFTLKIRSTKLEDSAMYFCASSDRRDSEAFFGQGTRLTVV.

The chain combines TRBV28 with TRBJ2-2; D is ambiguous. From germline, CDR1 is MDHEN and CDR2 SYDVKM. This CDR3 has 13 residues. With 7 bases removed from V and 0 bases from J, the gap between germline ends came to 6 bases. Written as DNA, the CDR3 is TGTGCCAGCACTTATTCGAACACCGGGGAGCTGTTTTTT. As protein: CASTYSNTGELFF. Full variable domain (outside the CDR3, taken from reference TRBV28 and TRBJ2-2): DVKVTQSSRYLVKRTGEKVFLECVQDMDHENMFWYRQDPGLGLRLIYFSYDVKMKEKGDIPEGYSVSREKKERFSLILESASTNQTSMYLCASTYSNTGELFFGEGSRLTVL.